The 8 T cell receptor beta chains reported below all come from one sample, sequenced in a study of T cells in Graves' hyperthyroidism and ophthalmopathy. RNA transcripts were the template for amplifying TCR beta CDR3 regions. Using the HTBI primer set, a first-round RT-PCR was run on the TCR CDR3. Each CDR3 protein is one row after TCRdb ran MiXCR on the multiplex PCR reads. Here the sample spans roughly 710,000 distinct CDR3 sequences, under 45% being singletons. What was sequenced was blood. The receptors derive from a woman aged 35 to 49 with Graves' hyperthyroidism.

This clonotype was picked up a small number of times. The CDR3 loop reads CASSTLGQPSNQPQHF. The CDR3 DNA sequence: TGTGCCAGTAGTACCCTAGGACAGCCTAGCAATCAGCCCCAGCATTTT. The chain uses TRBV19 and TRBJ1-5, with D tentatively TRBD1 (6 bases). Per germline, CDR1 LNHDA and CDR2 SQIVND (reference sequence). V was trimmed by 4 bases and J by 0 bases, leaving 13 bases between them. CDR3 length: 16 amino acids.

As concerns this clonotype: A much more abundant neighbour one base away suggests this may be a read error. This chain connects TRBV7-3 to TRBJ1-6; 7 bases map to TRBD1. Germline lookup yields CDR1 SGHTA and CDR2 FQGTGA. This CDR3 region has 14 residues. For the CDR3, the DNA is TGTGCCAGTAGCGCAACAGGGGCTAATTCACCCCCCCACTTT. Translating gives CASSATGANSPPHF.

The chain employs TRBV2 and TRBJ2-3; no reliable D call. There are 13 residues in the CDR3. The V end was cut by 3 bases, the J end by 2 bases, with 6 bases between. From germline, CDR1 is SNHLY and CDR2 FYNNEI. The DNA of the CDR3 is TGTGCCAGCAGTGAGTCGGCCACAGATACGCAGTATTTT. Its protein product is CASSESATDTQYF.

This rearrangement joins TRBV7-6 to TRBJ1-5; TRBD1 might be the D (6 bases). V was trimmed by 5 bases and J by 6 bases, leaving 20 bases between them. This CDR3 is 16 amino acids long. From germline, CDR1 is SGHVS and CDR2 FNYEAQ. CDR3 bases: TGTGCCAGCAGCCCCGACGGGGGCGCGAAGGGTCAGCCCCAGCATTTT. This translates into CASSPDGGAKGQPQHF.

The chain recombines TRBV5-6 with TRBJ1-4, with D perhaps matching TRBD1 (5 bases). Germline V gives CDR1 SGHDT, CDR2 YYEEEE. Deletions cut 0 bases from V and 7 bases from J, with 10 bases between. The CDR3 runs 14 residues. In DNA, the CDR3 is TGTGCCAGCAGCTTGGCAGTGACAGCTGAAAAACTGTTTTTT. Translated: CASSLAVTAEKLFF.

This clonotype was recorded only once. The rearrangement uses TRBV29-1 and TRBJ1-2; TRBD1 matches 9 bases. Germline-derived CDR1 and CDR2 are SQVTM and ANQGSEA. CDR3 length: 13 residues. J lost 7 bases, V lost 8 bases, and 11 bases had no gene match. CDR3 DNA sequence: TGCAGCAGTGGGGACAGGGCGCGGGTTGGCTACACCTTC. This gives the protein CSSGDRARVGYTF.

This rearrangement joins TRBV2 to TRBJ1-1; D is unclear. Germline V gene lookup returns CDR1 SNHLY and CDR2 FYNNEI. The CDR3 loop spans 14 amino acids. V was cut by 4 bases and J by 1 base, with 10 bases left in between. CDR3 amino acids: CASSAYIGNTEAFF. CDR3 nucleotide sequence: TGTGCCAGCAGTGCCTACATAGGGAACACTGAAGCTTTCTTT. Drawing the rest from reference TRBV2 and TRBJ1-1, the complete variable domain is EPEVTQTPSHQVTQMGQEVILRCVPISNHLYFYWYRQILGQKVEFLVSFYNNEISEKSEIFDDQFSVERPDGSNFTLKIRSTKLEDSAMYFCASSAYIGNTEAFFGQGTRLTVV.

A remark on this clonotype: Relative to the germline gene, one junction end is altered; a read error may explain this. The gene calls are TRBV10-3 and TRBJ2-7, with 10 bases that match TRBD1. In germline, CDR1 is ENHRY, CDR2 SYGVKD. This CDR3 has 14 residues. CDR3 residues: CASSPRQGAGEQYF. The CDR3 DNA follows: TGTGCCAGCAGTCCCCGACAGGGGGCCGGGGAGCAGTACTTC.